The 26 T cell receptor beta chains in this list originate from one sample, sequenced in a study of identical twins. TCRdb reprocessed the 5' RACE reads with MiXCR, giving one entry per CDR3 protein. The table includes more than 400,000 distinct CDR3 sequences, around 15% detected once. In addition, the sample was reused for a study of yellow fever vaccine responses in identical twins.

The sample consisted of CD4+ T cells sorted from blood. These receptors were taken from a woman aged 18 to 35 in good health.

This clonotype has only a few counts. The chain uses TRBV5-6 and TRBJ2-3; possibly TRBD1 or TRBD2 for D (6 bases each). Germline assignment: CDR1 SGHDT and CDR2 YYEEEE. V was cut by 4 bases and J by 5 bases, with 17 bases left in between. This CDR3 contains 15 residues. DNA for the CDR3: TGTGCCAGCAGCCGAGTCTCGGGGGCTGGAGATACGCAGTATTTT. It yields the protein CASSRVSGAGDTQYF.

This chain links TRBV5-5 with TRBJ2-1, with D uncertain. The CDR3 runs to 12 residues. V was trimmed by 4 bases and J by 10 bases, leaving 12 bases between them. Looked up from germline, CDR1 is SGHKS and CDR2 is YYEKEE (reference sequence). The CDR3 coding sequence is TGTGCCAGCAGCACCGGTCCAGCGGAGCAGTTCTTC. It codes for CASSTGPAEQFF.

The V call is TRBV6-5, the J call TRBJ2-7; no clear D gene. Germline lookup yields CDR1 MNHEY and CDR2 SVGAGI. This CDR3 is built from 12 residues. Trimming cost V 7 bases and J 6 bases, with 13 bases left between them. The CDR3 sequence is CASNTRVGEQYF. In DNA form, the CDR3 reads TGTGCCAGCAACACACGGGTGGGCGAGCAGTACTTC.

V is TRBV20-1 and J is TRBJ2-1, with a weak D call TRBD2 (6 bases). The CDR3 extends over 14 amino acids. V shed 5 bases and J shed 0 bases, with 11 bases lying between them. Germline CDR1 is DFQATT and CDR2 is SNEGSKA (reference sequence). This CDR3 reads CSAGDFSSYNEQFF. The CDR3 nucleotides are TGCAGTGCTGGGGACTTCAGCTCCTACAATGAGCAGTTCTTC.

The chain has TRBV12-3 or TRBV12-4 and TRBJ2-4, with TRBD2 as a possible D gene (5 bases). Deletions cut 2 bases from V and 2 bases from J, with 13 bases between. The CDR3 has 16 residues. The CDR3 region has the DNA TGTGCCAGCAGTTTACCGGGGAACTTACCCAAAAACATTCAGTACTTC. Translating it yields CASSLPGNLPKNIQYF.

This sequence joins TRBV2 and TRBJ2-2; D is unresolved. Trimming cost V 7 bases and J 4 bases, with 10 bases left between them. CDR1 SNHLY and CDR2 FYNNEI come from the germline V gene. This CDR3 is 13 amino acids long. This CDR3 is CASNEVGTGELFF. CDR3 bases: TGTGCCAGCAATGAGGTTGGCACCGGGGAGCTGTTTTTT.

The V and J genes are TRBV6-5 and TRBJ2-2; D is ambiguous. CDR1 and CDR2 from the germline V gene are MNHEY and SVGAGI. The CDR3 covers 17 residues. Trimming shortened V by 0 bases and J by 1 base, and 12 bases separated the two germline ends. The CDR3 DNA reads TGTGCCAGCAGTTACTCGAAGAACAGAATGAACACCGGGGAGCTGTTTTTT. The encoded protein is CASSYSKNRMNTGELFF.

This clonotype appeared a few times. The CDR3 sequence is CSASPPDKTYNEQFF. The CDR3 DNA sequence: TGCAGTGCTAGCCCCCCCGACAAAACCTACAATGAGCAGTTCTTC. The chain couples TRBV20-1 to TRBJ2-1; D gene unclear. Trimming pared 3 bases from V and 2 bases from J, leaving 14 bases between. Germline assignment: CDR1 DFQATT and CDR2 SNEGSKA (reference sequence). This CDR3 has 15 amino acids.

This clonotype has just a few counts. The chain employs TRBV4-1 and TRBJ1-5; D call uncertain. Trimming pared 7 bases from V and 0 bases from J, leaving 13 bases between. Germline lookup yields CDR1 MGHRA and CDR2 YSYEKL. There are 15 residues in the CDR3. The CDR3, as DNA: TGCGCCAGCAACATGGACGTGATTAGCAATCAGCCCCAGCATTTT. It is translated as CASNMDVISNQPQHF.

This clonotype appeared a few times. This chain joins TRBV28 and TRBJ2-7, with 12 bases lining up with TRBD1. The V segment lost 5 bases and the J segment 3 bases; nucleotides outside the gene matches: 8. Germline V CDR1 and CDR2: MDHEN, SYDVKM. This CDR3 comprises 16 residues. This chain's CDR3 is CASSLGTGGIIYEQYF. CDR3 bases: TGTGCCAGCAGTCTGGGGACAGGGGGCATCATCTACGAGCAGTACTTC.

V and J are TRBV12-3 or TRBV12-4 and TRBJ1-2; D unclear. Deletions cut 1 base from V and 8 bases from J, with 11 bases between. The length of the CDR3 is 13 residues. The CDR3 bases are TGTGCCAGCAGTTTAGACGGACCCCTGGGCTACACCTTC. Translating gives CASSLDGPLGYTF.

The V and J genes are TRBV24-1 and TRBJ1-5; 10 bases line up with TRBD1. CDR3 size: 14 residues. V lost 3 bases, J lost 5 bases, and 0 bases stayed unmatched. Germline-derived CDR1 and CDR2 are KGHDR and SFDVKD. For the CDR3, the DNA is TGTGCCACCAGTGATGGGACAGGGGATCAGCCCCAGCATTTT. Its translation: CATSDGTGDQPQHF.

The gene calls are TRBV4-1 and TRBJ2-5; tentatively, D is TRBD1 (6 bases). Trimming pared 0 bases from V and 9 bases from J, leaving 20 bases between. The V gene's germline CDR1 is MGHRA and CDR2 YSYEKL. The CDR3 extends over 16 amino acids. The CDR3 region is CASSQEVGAPSSAQYF. The CDR3, as DNA: TGCGCCAGCAGCCAAGAGGTGGGGGCCCCGTCCTCGGCCCAGTACTTC.

This clonotype was picked up a small number of times. The gene calls are TRBV11-1 and TRBJ2-4; 12 bases match TRBD2. The V gene end was trimmed by 8 bases and the J gene end by 0 bases; junction bases not matched to a gene: 11. Germline V gives CDR1 SGHAT, CDR2 FQDESV (reference sequence). The CDR3 is 18 amino acids. In nucleotides, the CDR3 is TGTGCCAGCGCCTTACTAGCGGGGGGTCTCTCAGCCAAAAACATTCAGTACTTC. Its protein is CASALLAGGLSAKNIQYF.

This clonotype came up a few times. This chain connects TRBV6-5 to TRBJ1-2; the D is unclear. The germline V and J ends were trimmed by 0 bases and 5 bases, with 13 bases remaining between them. Germline CDR1 and CDR2: MNHEY and SVGAGI. The CDR3 has 15 amino acids. The CDR3 sequence: CASSYSMVGGYGYTF. CDR3 nucleotide sequence: TGTGCCAGCAGTTACTCGATGGTGGGTGGGTATGGCTACACCTTC.

V usage is TRBV12-3 or TRBV12-4 and J usage is TRBJ2-1, with 11 bases fitting TRBD2. This CDR3 is 14 amino acids long. Germline trimming cut 10 bases from V and 8 bases from J; bases unmatched to any gene: 10. Here the CDR3 DNA reads TGTGCCACCCGAGATAGCGGGAGGGCCCATGAGCAGTTCTTC. This sequence encodes CATRDSGRAHEQFF.

This clonotype was seen more than once but under ten times. This chain connects TRBV5-8 to TRBJ1-5; D unclear. Germline CDR1 and CDR2: SGHTS and YDEGEE. This CDR3 contains 13 residues. V gave up 4 bases and J gave up 6 bases, with 11 bases separating them. CDR3 residues: CASSRSLGQPQHF. CDR3 bases: TGTGCCAGCAGCCGGTCTTTAGGTCAGCCCCAGCATTTT.

This chain links TRBV18 with TRBJ1-2, with TRBD1 identical over 7 bases. This CDR3 has 13 amino acids. The V gene end was trimmed by 1 base and the J gene end by 6 bases; junction bases not matched to a gene: 2. Per germline, CDR1 KGHSH and CDR2 LQKENI. The CDR3 sequence is CASSPRQGDGYTF. Here the CDR3 DNA reads TGTGCCAGCTCACCACGACAGGGCGATGGCTACACCTTC. Drawing the rest from reference TRBV18 and TRBJ1-2, the complete variable domain is NAGVMQNPRHLVRRRGQEARLRCSPMKGHSHVYWYRQLPEEGLKFMVYLQKENIIDESGMPKERFSAEFPKEGPSILRIQQVVRGDSAAYFCASSPRQGDGYTFGSGTRLTVV.

The chain carries TRBV6-1 and TRBJ1-4, with 7 positions matching TRBD1. Germline V gives CDR1 MNHNS, CDR2 SASEGT. The CDR3 totals 14 residues. V shed 6 bases, J shed 6 bases, and the junction held 7 bases outside the gene matches. In DNA, the CDR3 is TGTGCCAGCAGGTGGACAGGAGCTGATGAAAAACTGTTTTTT. It translates to CASRWTGADEKLFF.

The chain recombines TRBV20-1 with TRBJ2-3, with D hard to call. From germline, CDR1 is DFQATT and CDR2 SNEGSKA (reference sequence). The length of the CDR3 is 11 residues. The V end was cut by 6 bases, the J end by 5 bases, with 9 bases between. The CDR3 region has the DNA TGCAGTGCCCCCTTCGGAGATACGCAGTATTTT. Translating it yields CSAPFGDTQYF.

This chain uses TRBV5-6 with TRBJ2-1; the D gene could be TRBD1 or TRBD2 (6 bases each). Germline CDR1 and CDR2: SGHDT and YYEEEE. The CDR3 runs to 17 residues. The V gene lost 0 bases and the J gene lost 2 bases, with 15 bases spanning the gap. CDR3 nucleotide sequence: TGTGCCAGCAGCTTGGGTTGGGGGGCAACAACCTACAATGAGCAGTTCTTC. Its protein is CASSLGWGATTYNEQFF.

The chain uses TRBV29-1 and TRBJ2-7; tentative D call: TRBD1 (7 bases). The CDR3 extends over 15 amino acids. V lost 4 bases to trimming and J lost 3 bases, with 19 bases between them. The germline CDR1 and CDR2 sequences are SQVTM and ANQGSEA. CDR3: CSVVGFVRGDYEQYF. CDR3 coding DNA: TGCAGCGTTGTCGGGTTCGTCAGGGGGGACTACGAGCAGTACTTC.

This chain links TRBV5-1 with TRBJ2-1; D is undetermined. The CDR3 runs 14 residues. Germline V gene lookup returns CDR1 SGHRS and CDR2 YFSETQ. Trimming removed 0 bases from V and 4 bases from J, with 8 bases in between. CDR3 loop: CASSLEVGYNEQFF. The CDR3 bases are TGCGCCAGCAGCTTGGAAGTAGGGTACAATGAGCAGTTCTTC.

The chain couples TRBV12-3 or TRBV12-4 to TRBJ1-4, with 10 nucleotides matching TRBD1. V was clipped by 6 bases and J by 8 bases; unmatched bases: 9. The CDR3 loop spans 15 amino acids. The CDR3 spells CASRPDRGRWEKLFF. As DNA, the CDR3 is TGTGCCAGCAGACCAGACAGGGGGCGCTGGGAAAAACTGTTTTTT.

J is TRBJ2-2 and V is TRBV27; 9 bases match TRBD2. Germline trimming cut 5 bases from V and 4 bases from J; bases unmatched to any gene: 11. This CDR3 region has 17 residues. The germline gives CDR1 MNHEY, CDR2 SMNVEV (reference sequence). Written as DNA, the CDR3 is TGTGCCAGCAGTCCAACGGCGGGAGGGCCGCGCACCGGGGAGCTGTTTTTT. Its translation is CASSPTAGGPRTGELFF.

In this sample, this clonotype turned up a few times. The V gene is TRBV12-3 or TRBV12-4, the J gene TRBJ1-6; no reliable D call. V gave up 5 bases and J gave up 5 bases, with 10 bases separating them. The CDR3 totals 14 residues. CDR3 sequence reads: CASSPWGDNSPLHF. The CDR3 DNA sequence: TGTGCCAGCAGTCCCTGGGGAGATAATTCACCCCTCCACTTT.